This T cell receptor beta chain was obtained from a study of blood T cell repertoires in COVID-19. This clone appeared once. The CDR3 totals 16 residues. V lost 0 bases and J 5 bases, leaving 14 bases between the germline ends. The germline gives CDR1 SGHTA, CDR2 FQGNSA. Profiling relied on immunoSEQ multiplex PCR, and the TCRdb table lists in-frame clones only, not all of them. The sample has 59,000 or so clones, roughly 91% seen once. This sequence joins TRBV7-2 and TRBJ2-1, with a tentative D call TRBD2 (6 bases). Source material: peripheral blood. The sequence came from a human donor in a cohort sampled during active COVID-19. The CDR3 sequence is CASSLAPTRGHNEQFF. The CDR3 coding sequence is TGTGCCAGCAGCTTAGCCCCGACTAGGGGTCACAATGAGCAGTTCTTC.